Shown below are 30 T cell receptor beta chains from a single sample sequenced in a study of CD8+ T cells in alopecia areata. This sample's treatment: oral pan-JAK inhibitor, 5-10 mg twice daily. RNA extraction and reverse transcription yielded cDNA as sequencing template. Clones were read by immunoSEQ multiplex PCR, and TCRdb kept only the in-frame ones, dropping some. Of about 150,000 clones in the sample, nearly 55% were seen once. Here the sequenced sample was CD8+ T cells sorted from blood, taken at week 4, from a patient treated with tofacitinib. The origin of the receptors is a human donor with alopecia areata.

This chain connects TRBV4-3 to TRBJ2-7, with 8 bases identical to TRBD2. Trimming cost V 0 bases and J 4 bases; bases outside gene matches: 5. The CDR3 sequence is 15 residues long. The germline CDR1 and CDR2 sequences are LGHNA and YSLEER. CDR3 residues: CASSQDRGGWYEQYF. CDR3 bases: TGCGCCAGCAGCCAAGATCGGGGGGGCTGGTACGAGCAGTACTTC.

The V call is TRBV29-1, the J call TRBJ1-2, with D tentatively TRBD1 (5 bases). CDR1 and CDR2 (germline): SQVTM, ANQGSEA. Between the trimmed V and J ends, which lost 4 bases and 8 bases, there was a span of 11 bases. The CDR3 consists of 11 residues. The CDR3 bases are TGCAGCGTTGTCGGGGGTGGCGGCTACACCTTC. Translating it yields CSVVGGGGYTF.

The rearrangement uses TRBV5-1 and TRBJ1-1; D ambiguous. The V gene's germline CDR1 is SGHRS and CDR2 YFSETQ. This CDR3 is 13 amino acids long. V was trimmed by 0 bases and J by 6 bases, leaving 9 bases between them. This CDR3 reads CASSLGSYAEAFF. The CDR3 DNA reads TGCGCCAGCAGCTTGGGATCCTACGCTGAAGCTTTCTTT.

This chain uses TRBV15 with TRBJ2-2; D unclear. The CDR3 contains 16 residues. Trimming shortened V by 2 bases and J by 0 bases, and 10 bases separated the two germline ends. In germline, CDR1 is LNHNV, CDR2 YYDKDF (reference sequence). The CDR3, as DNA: TGTGCCACCAGCAGAACCCAATGGACGAACACCGGGGAGCTGTTTTTT. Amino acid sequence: CATSRTQWTNTGELFF.

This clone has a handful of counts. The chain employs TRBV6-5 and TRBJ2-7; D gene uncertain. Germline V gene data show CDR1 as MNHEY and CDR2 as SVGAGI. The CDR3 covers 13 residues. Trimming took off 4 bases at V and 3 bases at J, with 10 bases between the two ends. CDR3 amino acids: CASSSPSNYEQYF. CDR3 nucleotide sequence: TGTGCCAGCAGTTCCCCCAGTAACTACGAGCAGTACTTC.

The CDR3 spells CASSLAREKVYEQYF. In DNA form, the CDR3 reads TGCGCCAGCAGCTTGGCCCGGGAGAAGGTCTACGAGCAGTACTTC. The genes are TRBV5-1 and TRBJ2-7, with D perhaps matching TRBD2 (6 bases). The CDR3 contains 15 residues. CDR1 is SGHRS and CDR2 is YFSETQ in the germline V gene. Trimming took 0 bases from V and 3 from J, leaving 13 bases between them.

The CDR3 region has the DNA TGCGCCAGCAGCCCAGAGGGTCTTTGGAGTGATGAGCAGTTCTTC. It yields the protein CASSPEGLWSDEQFF. The chain employs TRBV5-1 and TRBJ2-1, with D possibly matching TRBD2 (5 bases). Germline lookup yields CDR1 SGHRS and CDR2 YFSETQ. The CDR3 sequence is 15 residues long. The V gene lost 4 bases and the J gene lost 8 bases, with 19 bases spanning the gap.

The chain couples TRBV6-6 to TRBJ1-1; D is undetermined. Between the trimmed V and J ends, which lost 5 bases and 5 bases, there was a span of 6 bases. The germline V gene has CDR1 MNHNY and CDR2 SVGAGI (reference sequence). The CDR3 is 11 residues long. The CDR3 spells CASSPGTEAFF. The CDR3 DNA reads TGTGCCAGCAGTCCCGGGACTGAAGCTTTCTTT.

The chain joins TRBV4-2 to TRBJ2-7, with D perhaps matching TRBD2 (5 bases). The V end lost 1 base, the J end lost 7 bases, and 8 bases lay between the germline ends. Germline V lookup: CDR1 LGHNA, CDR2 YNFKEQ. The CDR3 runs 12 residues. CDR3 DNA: TGTGCCAGCAGCCAAGGCGGGCCGGAGCAGTACTTC. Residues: CASSQGGPEQYF.

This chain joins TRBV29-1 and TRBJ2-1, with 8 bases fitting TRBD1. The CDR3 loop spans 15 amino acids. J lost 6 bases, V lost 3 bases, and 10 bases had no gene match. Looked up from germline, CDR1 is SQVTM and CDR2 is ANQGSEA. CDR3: CSVDRPGTGSNEQFF. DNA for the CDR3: TGCAGCGTTGATAGGCCCGGGACAGGTAGCAATGAGCAGTTCTTC.

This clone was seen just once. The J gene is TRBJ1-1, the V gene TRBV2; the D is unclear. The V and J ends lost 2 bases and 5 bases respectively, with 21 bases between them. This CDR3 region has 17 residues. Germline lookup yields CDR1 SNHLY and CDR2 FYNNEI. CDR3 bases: TGTGCCAGCAGTGAATTTTTGAGGACTTTAAGTGGGACTGAAGCTTTCTTT. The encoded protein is CASSEFLRTLSGTEAFF.

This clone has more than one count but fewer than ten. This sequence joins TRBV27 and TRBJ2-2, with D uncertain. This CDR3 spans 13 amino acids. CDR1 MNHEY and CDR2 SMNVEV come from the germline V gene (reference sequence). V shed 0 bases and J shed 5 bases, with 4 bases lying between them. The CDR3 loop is CASSLSRTGELFF. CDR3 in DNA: TGTGCCAGCAGTTTATCGAGGACCGGGGAGCTGTTTTTT.

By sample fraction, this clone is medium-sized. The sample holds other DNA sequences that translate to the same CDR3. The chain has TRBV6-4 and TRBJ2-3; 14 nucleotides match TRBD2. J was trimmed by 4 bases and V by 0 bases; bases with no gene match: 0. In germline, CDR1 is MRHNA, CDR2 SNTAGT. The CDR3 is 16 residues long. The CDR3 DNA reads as TGTGCCAGCAGTGACTCGACTAGCGGGGGGGCAGATACGCAGTATTTT. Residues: CASSDSTSGGADTQYF.

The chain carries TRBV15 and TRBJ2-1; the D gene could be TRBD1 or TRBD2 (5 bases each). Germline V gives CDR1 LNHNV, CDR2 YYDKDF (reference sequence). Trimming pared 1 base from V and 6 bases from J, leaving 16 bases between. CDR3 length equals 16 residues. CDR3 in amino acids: CATSRGLRGRGNEQFF. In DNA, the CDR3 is TGTGCCACCAGCAGAGGATTGAGGGGTCGAGGCAATGAGCAGTTCTTC.

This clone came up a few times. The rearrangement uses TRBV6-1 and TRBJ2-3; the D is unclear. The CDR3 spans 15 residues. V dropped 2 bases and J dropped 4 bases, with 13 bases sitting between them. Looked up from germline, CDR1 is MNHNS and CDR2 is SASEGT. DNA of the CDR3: TGTGCCAGCAGTGAATTCATGGCAAAAGCAGATACGCAGTATTTT. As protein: CASSEFMAKADTQYF.

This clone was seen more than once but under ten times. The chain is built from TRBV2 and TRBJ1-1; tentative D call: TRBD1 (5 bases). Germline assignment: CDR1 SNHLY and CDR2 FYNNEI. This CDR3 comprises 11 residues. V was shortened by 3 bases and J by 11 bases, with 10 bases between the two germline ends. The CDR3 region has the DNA TGTGCCAGCAGTGATGGGAGGGGTGCTTTCTTT. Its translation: CASSDGRGAFF.

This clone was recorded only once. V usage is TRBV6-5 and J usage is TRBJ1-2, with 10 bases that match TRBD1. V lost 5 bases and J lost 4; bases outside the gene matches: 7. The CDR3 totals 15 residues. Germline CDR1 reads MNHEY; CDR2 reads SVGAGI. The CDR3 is CASSNPRTGGYGYTF. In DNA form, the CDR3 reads TGTGCCAGCAGTAACCCGAGGACAGGGGGCTATGGCTACACCTTC.

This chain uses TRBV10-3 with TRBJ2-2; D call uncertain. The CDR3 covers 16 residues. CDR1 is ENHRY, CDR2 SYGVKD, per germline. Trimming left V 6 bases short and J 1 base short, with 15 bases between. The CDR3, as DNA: TGTGCCATCAGGGTTCCCGACGGCGGGAACACCGGGGAGCTGTTTTTT. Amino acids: CAIRVPDGGNTGELFF.

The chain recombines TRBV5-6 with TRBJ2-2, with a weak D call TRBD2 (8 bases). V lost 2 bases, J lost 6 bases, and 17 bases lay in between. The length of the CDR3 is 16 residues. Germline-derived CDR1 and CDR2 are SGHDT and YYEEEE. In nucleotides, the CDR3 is TGTGCCAGCAGCTTACCCTCGGGAGGGGGCTCCGGGGAGCTGTTTTTT. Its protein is CASSLPSGGGSGELFF.

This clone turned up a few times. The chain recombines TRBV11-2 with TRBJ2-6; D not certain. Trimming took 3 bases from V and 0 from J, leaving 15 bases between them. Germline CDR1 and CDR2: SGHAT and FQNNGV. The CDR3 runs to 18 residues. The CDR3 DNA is TGTGCCAGCAGCTTTGTATTTCAGCCAAGCTCTGGGGCCAACGTCCTGACTTTC. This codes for CASSFVFQPSSGANVLTF.

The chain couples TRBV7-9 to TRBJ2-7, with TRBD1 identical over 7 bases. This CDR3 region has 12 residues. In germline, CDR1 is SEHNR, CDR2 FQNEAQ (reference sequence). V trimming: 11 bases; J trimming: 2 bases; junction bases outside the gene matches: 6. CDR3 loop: CAGGQAAYEQYF. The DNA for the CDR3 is TGTGCCGGTGGACAGGCAGCCTACGAGCAGTACTTC.

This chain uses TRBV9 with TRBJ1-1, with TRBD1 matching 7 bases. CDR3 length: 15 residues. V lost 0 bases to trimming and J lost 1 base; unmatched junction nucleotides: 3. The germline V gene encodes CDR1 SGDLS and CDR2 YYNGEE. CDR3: CASSVVQGQNTEAFF. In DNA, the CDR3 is TGTGCCAGCAGCGTAGTACAGGGGCAGAACACTGAAGCTTTCTTT.

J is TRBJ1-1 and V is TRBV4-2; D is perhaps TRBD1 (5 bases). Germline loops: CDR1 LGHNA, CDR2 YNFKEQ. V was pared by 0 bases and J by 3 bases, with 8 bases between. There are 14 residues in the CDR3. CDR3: CASSQDRGYTEAFF. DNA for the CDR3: TGTGCCAGCAGCCAAGATCGGGGCTACACTGAAGCTTTCTTT.

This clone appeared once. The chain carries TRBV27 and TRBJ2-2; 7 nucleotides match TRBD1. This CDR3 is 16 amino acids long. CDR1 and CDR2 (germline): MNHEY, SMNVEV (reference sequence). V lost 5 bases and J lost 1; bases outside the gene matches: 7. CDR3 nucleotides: TGTGCCAGCAGTCCCTACAGGGGCTTGAACACCGGGGAGCTGTTTTTT. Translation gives CASSPYRGLNTGELFF.

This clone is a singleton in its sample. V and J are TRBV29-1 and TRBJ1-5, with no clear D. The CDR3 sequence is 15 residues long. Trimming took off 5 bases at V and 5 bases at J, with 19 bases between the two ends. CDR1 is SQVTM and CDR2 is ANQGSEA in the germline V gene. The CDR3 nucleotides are TGCAGCGTTCCGCGGGAAACAGCCCCCCATCAGCCCCAGCATTTT. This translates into CSVPRETAPHQPQHF.

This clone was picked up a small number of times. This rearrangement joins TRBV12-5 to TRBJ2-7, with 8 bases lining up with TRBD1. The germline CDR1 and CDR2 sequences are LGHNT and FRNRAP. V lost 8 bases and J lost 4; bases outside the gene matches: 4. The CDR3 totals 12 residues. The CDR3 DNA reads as TGTGCTAGTTTCGACAGGGGTTACGAGCAGTACTTC. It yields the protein CASFDRGYEQYF.

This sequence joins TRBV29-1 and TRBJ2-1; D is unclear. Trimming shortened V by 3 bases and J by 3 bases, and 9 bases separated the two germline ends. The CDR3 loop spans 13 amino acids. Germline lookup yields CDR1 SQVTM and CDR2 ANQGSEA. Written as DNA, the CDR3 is TGCAGCGTTGACTGGGGAATCTACAATGAGCAGTTCTTC. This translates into CSVDWGIYNEQFF.

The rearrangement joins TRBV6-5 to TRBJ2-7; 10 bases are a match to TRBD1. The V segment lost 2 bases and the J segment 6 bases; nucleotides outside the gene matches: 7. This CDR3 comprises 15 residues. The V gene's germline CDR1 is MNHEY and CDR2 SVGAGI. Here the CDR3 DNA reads TGTGCCAGCAGTTACGCCGGGACAGGGGATGGCGAGCAGTACTTC. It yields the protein CASSYAGTGDGEQYF.

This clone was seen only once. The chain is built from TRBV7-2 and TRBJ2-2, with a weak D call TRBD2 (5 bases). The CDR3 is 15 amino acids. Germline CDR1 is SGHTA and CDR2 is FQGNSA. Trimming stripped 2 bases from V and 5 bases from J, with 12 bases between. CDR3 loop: CASSLMTGKTGELFF. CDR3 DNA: TGTGCCAGCAGCTTAATGACGGGGAAAACCGGGGAGCTGTTTTTT.

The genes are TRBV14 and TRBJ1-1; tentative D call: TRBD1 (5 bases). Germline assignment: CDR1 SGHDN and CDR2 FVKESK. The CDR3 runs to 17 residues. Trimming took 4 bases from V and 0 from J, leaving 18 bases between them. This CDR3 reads CASSLLRGKGMNTEAFF. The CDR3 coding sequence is TGTGCCAGCAGCCTACTCCGGGGGAAGGGAATGAACACTGAAGCTTTCTTT.